Listed here are 11 T cell receptor beta chains from one sample, sequenced in a study of identical twins. TCRdb reprocessed the 5' RACE reads via MiXCR and lists one record per CDR3 protein. The sample records about 200,000 distinct CDR3 sequences, roughly 15% being singletons. These sequences were also reported in another study, on T cells expressing NK-cell markers.

Sample: CD8+ T cells sorted from blood. Source of these receptors: a woman younger than 35 in good health.

The chain combines TRBV5-1 with TRBJ2-5; D gene ambiguous. Between the trimmed V and J ends, which lost 0 bases and 4 bases, there was a span of 10 bases. Germline loops: CDR1 SGHRS, CDR2 YFSETQ. This CDR3 is built from 14 residues. CDR3 sequence reads: CASSLVVLGETQYF. The CDR3 region has the DNA TGCGCCAGCAGCTTGGTTGTTCTGGGAGAGACCCAGTACTTC.

This clonotype appeared a few times. V and J are TRBV10-3 and TRBJ2-1, with TRBD2 matching over 13 bases. Germline trimming cut 0 bases from V and 12 bases from J; bases unmatched to any gene: 11. The CDR3 contains 17 residues. Germline CDR1 reads ENHRY; CDR2 reads SYGVKD. This CDR3 is CAISESSYGTSGKWQFF. The DNA of the CDR3 is TGTGCCATCAGTGAGTCGTCGTACGGGACTAGCGGGAAGTGGCAGTTCTTC.

The chain employs TRBV4-1 and TRBJ2-1; unclear D gene. Germline-derived CDR1 and CDR2 are MGHRA and YSYEKL. The germline V and J ends were trimmed by 1 base and 6 bases, with 13 bases remaining between them. The length of the CDR3 is 15 residues. The CDR3 sequence is CASSQGASPGNEQFF. Written as DNA, the CDR3 is TGCGCCAGCAGCCAAGGAGCTTCCCCTGGCAATGAGCAGTTCTTC.

The chain has TRBV27 and TRBJ2-7; tentatively, D is TRBD2 (5 bases). The V gene lost 6 bases and the J gene lost 2 bases, with 8 bases spanning the gap. The CDR3 sequence is 12 residues long. CDR1 is MNHEY, CDR2 SMNVEV, per germline (reference sequence). CDR3 coding DNA: TGTGCCAGCAGAGAGGGAGCCTACGAGCAGTACTTC. Residues: CASREGAYEQYF.

This clonotype occurred many times. V and J are TRBV4-3 and TRBJ2-2; D is possibly TRBD2 (5 bases). The CDR3 loop spans 15 amino acids. Germline V gene data show CDR1 as LGHNA and CDR2 as YSLEER. The V end lost 1 base, the J end lost 3 bases, and 9 bases lay between the germline ends. The CDR3: CASSQAVGDTGELFF. Written as DNA, the CDR3 is TGCGCCAGCAGCCAAGCCGTCGGGGACACCGGGGAGCTGTTTTTT.

The chain couples TRBV29-1 to TRBJ1-2; D is possibly TRBD1 (6 bases). Trimming left V 5 bases short and J 6 bases short, with 16 bases between. Per the germline V gene, CDR1 is SQVTM and CDR2 is ANQGSEA. This CDR3 spans 13 amino acids. In DNA form, the CDR3 reads TGCAGCGTTTCACCTCACTCAGGGGATGGCTACACCTTC. Protein product: CSVSPHSGDGYTF.

In this sample, this clonotype turned up many times. The rearrangement joins TRBV10-1 to TRBJ2-7; D gene uncertain. The germline gives CDR1 WNHNN, CDR2 SYGVQD (reference sequence). The V end was cut by 2 bases, the J end by 2 bases, with 1 base between. The CDR3 spans 11 residues. The CDR3: CASSEAYEQYF. The CDR3 nucleotides read TGCGCCAGCAGTGAGGCCTACGAGCAGTACTTC.

The chain has TRBV11-2 and TRBJ2-1; 9 positions match TRBD2. Trimming at V came to 1 base and at J to 7 bases, leaving 8 bases not matched to a gene. This CDR3 comprises 16 residues. The germline gives CDR1 SGHAT, CDR2 FQNNGV. The CDR3, as DNA: TGTGCCAGCAGCTTAGTGGCGGGAGGGTTCAAGAATGAGCAGTTCTTC. Amino acids: CASSLVAGGFKNEQFF.

A few counts support this clonotype. The gene calls are TRBV7-9 and TRBJ2-2, with 8 bases lining up with TRBD2. This CDR3 spans 15 amino acids. The V gene's germline CDR1 is SEHNR and CDR2 FQNEAQ (reference sequence). Losses at the gene ends were 6 bases for V and 7 bases for J; bases not matched to a gene: 10. CDR3 sequence: CASRREREKVGELFF. The CDR3 DNA reads as TGTGCCAGCAGAAGGGAGCGGGAGAAGGTCGGGGAGCTGTTTTTT.

This clonotype came up a few times. The chain employs TRBV10-3 and TRBJ1-2; D remains unclear. This CDR3 is 15 amino acids long. Trimming left V 6 bases short and J 3 bases short, with 17 bases between. The germline V gene encodes CDR1 ENHRY and CDR2 SYGVKD. The CDR3 DNA is TGTGCCATCAGAGAGGAGGGTTCTCAATACTATGGCTACACCTTC. Translation: CAIREEGSQYYGYTF.

V usage is TRBV6-5 and J usage is TRBJ1-5; 8 bases agree with TRBD1. This CDR3 has 14 amino acids. Germline values: CDR1 MNHEY, CDR2 SVGAGI. Trimming cost V 2 bases and J 6 bases; bases outside gene matches: 3. As DNA, the CDR3 is TGTGCCAGCAGTTACGTCCAGGGGGCTCAGCCCCAGCATTTT. This encodes CASSYVQGAQPQHF.